This T cell receptor beta chain was recorded in a study of Graves' ophthalmopathy and Graves' hyperthyroidism. General study points: Both an approximately 70% sensitivity and an approximately 72% specificity characterized the model's predictions of ophthalmopathy progression. Blood also held most thyroid clonotypes expanded above 0.001 frequency.

Germline CDR1 reads MNHEY; CDR2 reads SVGEGT. This CDR3 region has 15 residues. Trimming took 5 bases from V and 6 from J, leaving 19 bases between them. Scientists amplified the TCR beta CDR3 regions from RNA transcripts. The first round was an RT-PCR with HTBI primers, and the second round was a multiplex PCR. TCRdb reanalysed the multiplex PCR reads using MiXCR and keeps one entry per CDR3 protein. This repertoire shows 150,000 or so distinct CDR3 sequences, less than 45% found once; its top ten account for about 6%. The diagnosis was founded upon clinical symptoms, serum thyroxine, TRAb, thyroid ultrasound and orbital computed tomography. Fresh peripheral blood, roughly 9.8 ml, was the PBMC source. The table lists this clonotype with a count of one. Its antigen is as yet unknown.

This chain joins TRBV6-2 or TRBV6-3 and TRBJ2-5, with D perhaps matching TRBD2 (6 bases). This clonotype was sampled from a woman between 35 and 50 years old with Graves' ophthalmopathy. Sequencing used peripheral blood. CDR3 sequence (DNA): TGTGCCAGCAGTCAGCTCCAGGGTGCGGGAAAGACCCAGTACTTC. The encoded protein is CASSQLQGAGKTQYF.